The 14 T cell receptor beta chains listed next were all sequenced from one sample in a study of Ad26.COV2.S vaccination and SARS-CoV-2 variants. The treatment was: roughly 19 received Ad26.COV2.S at low or high dose, single or two shots; five or six received placebo; per-sample allocation not given. Collection of samples fell on day 63 after the first vaccine or placebo injection. The data were produced by immunoSEQ multiplex PCR, yet TCRdb's version contains in-frame clones alone and is incomplete. The profile shows around 310,000 clones, roughly 90% of them singletons. The sample in question was peripheral blood, obtained in a trial of Ad26.COV2.S vaccine versus placebo. Source of these receptors: a person aged 18 to 59 who received the Ad26.COV2.S COVID-19 vaccine or a placebo.

This clone was found a few times. The chain combines TRBV6-2 or TRBV6-3 with TRBJ2-7; TRBD2 aligns across 7 bases. CDR3 length: 15 residues. The V gene's germline CDR1 is MNHEY and CDR2 SVGEGT. Trimming took 0 bases from V and 3 from J; bases not matched to a gene: 5. CDR3 DNA sequence: TGTGCCAGCAGTTACTCGCGAGCGGGATACTACGAGCAGTACGTC. Its protein product is CASSYSRAGYYEQYV.

The CDR3 sequence is CASSLPIGDRYEQYF. CDR3 sequence (DNA): TGTGCCAGCAGCTTGCCTATAGGGGATCGCTACGAGCAGTACTTC. The V gene is TRBV5-8, the J gene TRBJ2-7; the D gene is possibly TRBD1 (5 bases). There are 15 residues in the CDR3. Per the germline V gene, CDR1 is SGHTS and CDR2 is YDEGEE. With 1 base removed from V and 3 bases from J, the gap between germline ends came to 14 bases.

The chain links TRBV2 to TRBJ2-4; D is perhaps TRBD1 (5 bases). Germline loops: CDR1 SNHLY, CDR2 FYNNEI. This CDR3 is 12 amino acids long. With 6 bases removed from V and 6 bases from J, the gap between germline ends came to 9 bases. The CDR3 loop reads CASRGRVNIQYF. CDR3 bases: TGTGCCAGCAGAGGCAGGGTAAACATTCAGTACTTC.

As DNA, the CDR3 is TGTGCCAGTTTAGAAGGAGGGCAAGAGACCCAGTACTTC. It specifies CASLEGGQETQYF. This chain connects TRBV12-3 or TRBV12-4 to TRBJ2-5, with a tentative D call TRBD2 (6 bases). The CDR3 has 13 residues. The V gene lost 9 bases and the J gene lost 2 bases, with 13 bases spanning the gap.

The V call is TRBV6-4, the J call TRBJ1-2; 10 nucleotides align to TRBD1. The ends lost 2 bases at V and 8 bases at J; junction bases unmatched: 5. The CDR3 is 14 residues long. Germline V gives CDR1 MRHNA, CDR2 SNTAGT. The CDR3 DNA reads TGTGCCAGCAGTGACGGGACAGGGGTCGAGGGCTACACCTTC. This codes for CASSDGTGVEGYTF.

V is TRBV28 and J is TRBJ2-7; D perhaps matches TRBD1 (8 bases). Germline-derived CDR1 and CDR2 are MDHEN and SYDVKM. V was clipped by 7 bases and J by 6 bases, with 16 bases between them. The CDR3 consists of 13 residues. In nucleotides, the CDR3 is TGTGCCAGCACCACCAACAGGGGGGGCGAGCAGTACGTC. This codes for CASTTNRGGEQYV.

The genes are TRBV2 and TRBJ2-7; tentatively, D is TRBD1 (5 bases). V was shortened by 5 bases and J by 6 bases, with 17 bases between the two germline ends. The CDR3 length is 14 residues. Germline V gene data show CDR1 as SNHLY and CDR2 as FYNNEI. CDR3 bases: TGTGCCAGCAGTCCTGACCCAGGGTTGGGCGAGCAGTACTTC. It encodes CASSPDPGLGEQYF.

The J gene is TRBJ1-1, the V gene TRBV18; D uncertain. CDR1 KGHSH and CDR2 LQKENI come from the germline V gene. V was shortened by 3 bases and J by 3 bases, with 11 bases between the two germline ends. This CDR3 spans 14 amino acids. CDR3 loop: CASSPRGVDTEAFF. Written as DNA, the CDR3 is TGTGCCAGCTCACCCCGCGGGGTAGACACTGAAGCTTTCTTT.

In nucleotides, the CDR3 is TGTGCCAGCTCACTTCCAGGACAGCCCACAGATACGCAGTATTTT. It yields the protein CASSLPGQPTDTQYF. The V call is TRBV18, the J call TRBJ2-3, with TRBD1 as a possible D gene (6 bases). CDR1 is KGHSH, CDR2 LQKENI, per germline. Trimming pared 4 bases from V and 2 bases from J, leaving 13 bases between. This CDR3 is built from 15 residues.

The chain carries TRBV5-6 and TRBJ2-3; TRBD2 matches at 15 bases. This CDR3 has 16 amino acids. Germline trimming cut 4 bases from V and 6 bases from J; bases unmatched to any gene: 6. Germline V gene data show CDR1 as SGHDT and CDR2 as YYEEEE. The CDR3 DNA follows: TGTGCCAGCAGCCCTGGACTAGCGGGAGGGCCTGATACGCAGTATTTT. It translates to CASSPGLAGGPDTQYF.

The chain links TRBV15 to TRBJ2-3; D not certain. Per germline, CDR1 LNHNV and CDR2 YYDKDF (reference sequence). This CDR3 spans 14 amino acids. Trimming cost V 5 bases and J 5 bases, with 14 bases left between them. CDR3 sequence reads: CATSVGKGQDTQYF. CDR3 sequence (DNA): TGTGCCACCAGCGTAGGGAAAGGGCAAGATACGCAGTATTTT. The entire variable domain, with the rest obtained from reference TRBV15 and TRBJ2-3, is as follows: DAMVIQNPRYQVTQFGKPVTLSCSQTLNHNVMYWYQQKSSQAPKLLFHYYDKDFNNEADTPDNFQSRRPNTSFCFLDIRSPGLGDTAMYLCATSVGKGQDTQYFGPGTRLTVL.

The chain recombines TRBV7-9 with TRBJ2-3; 9 bases are shared with TRBD2. This CDR3 is built from 17 residues. V dropped 1 base and J dropped 2; count of bases not matched to a gene: 7. Germline assignment: CDR1 SEHNR and CDR2 FQNEAQ (reference sequence). DNA for the CDR3: TGTGCCAGCAGCTTAGGGGCTAGCGGGATTACCACAGATACGCAGTATTTT. This gives the protein CASSLGASGITTDTQYF.

The chain is built from TRBV9 and TRBJ1-2; D may be TRBD1 (5 bases). This CDR3 is built from 17 residues. V lost 0 bases and J 0 bases, leaving 15 bases between the germline ends. Germline V CDR1 and CDR2: SGDLS, YYNGEE. Here the CDR3 DNA reads TGTGCCAGCAGCGTAGAACCCCAGTGGGGGACTAACTATGGCTACACCTTC. Translation gives CASSVEPQWGTNYGYTF.

CDR3 residues: CASSYSINLYSNQPQHF. Here the CDR3 DNA reads TGTGCCAGCAGTTACTCGATAAACCTCTATAGCAATCAGCCCCAGCATTTT. V usage is TRBV6-2 or TRBV6-3 and J usage is TRBJ1-5; D is ambiguous. Germline V gene sequence: CDR1 MNHEY, CDR2 SVGEGT. The CDR3 spans 17 residues. The V end lost 0 bases, the J end lost 0 bases, and 12 bases lay between the germline ends.